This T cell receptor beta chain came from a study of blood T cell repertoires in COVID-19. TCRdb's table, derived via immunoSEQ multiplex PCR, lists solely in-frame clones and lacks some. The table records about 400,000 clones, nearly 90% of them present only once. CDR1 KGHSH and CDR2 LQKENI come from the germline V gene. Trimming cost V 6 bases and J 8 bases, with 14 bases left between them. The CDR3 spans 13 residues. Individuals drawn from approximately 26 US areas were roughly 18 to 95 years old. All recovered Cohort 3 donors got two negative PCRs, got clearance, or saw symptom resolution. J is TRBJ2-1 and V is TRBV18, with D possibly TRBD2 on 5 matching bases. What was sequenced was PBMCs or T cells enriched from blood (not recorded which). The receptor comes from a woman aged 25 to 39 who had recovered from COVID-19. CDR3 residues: CASSHRELDEQFF. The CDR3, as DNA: TGTGCCAGCTCGCACCGGGAATTAGATGAGCAGTTCTTC.